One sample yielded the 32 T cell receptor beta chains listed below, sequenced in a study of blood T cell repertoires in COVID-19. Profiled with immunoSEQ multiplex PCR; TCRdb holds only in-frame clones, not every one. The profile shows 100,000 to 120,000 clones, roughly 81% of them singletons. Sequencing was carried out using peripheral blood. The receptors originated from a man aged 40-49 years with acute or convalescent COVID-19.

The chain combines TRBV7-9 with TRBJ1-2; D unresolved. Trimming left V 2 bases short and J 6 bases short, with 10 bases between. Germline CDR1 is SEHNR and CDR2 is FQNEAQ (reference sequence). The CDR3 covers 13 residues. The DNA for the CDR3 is TGTGCCAGCAGCTTAAAAGGGAGGGATGGCTACACCTTC. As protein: CASSLKGRDGYTF. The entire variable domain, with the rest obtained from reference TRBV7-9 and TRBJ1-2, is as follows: DTGVSQNPRHKITKRGQNVTFRCDPISEHNRLYWYRQTLGQGPEFLTYFQNEAQLEKSRLLSDRFSAERPKGSFSTLEIQRTEQGDSAMYLCASSLKGRDGYTFGSGTRLTVV.

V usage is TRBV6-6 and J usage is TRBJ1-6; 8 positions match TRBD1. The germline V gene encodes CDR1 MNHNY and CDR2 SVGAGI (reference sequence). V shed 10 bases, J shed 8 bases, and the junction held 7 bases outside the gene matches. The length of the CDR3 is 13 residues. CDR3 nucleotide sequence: TGTGCCACCAAAGACAGGGGTTATTCACCCCTCCACTTT. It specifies CATKDRGYSPLHF.

CDR3 bases: TGTGCCAGTAGTCAGGACGGAGGGAAGACCCAGTACTTC. It codes for CASSQDGGKTQYF. The chain employs TRBV19 and TRBJ2-5; the D gene is possibly TRBD2 (6 bases). Germline V gene sequence: CDR1 LNHDA, CDR2 SQIVND (reference sequence). The CDR3 loop spans 13 amino acids. V gave up 5 bases and J gave up 6 bases, with 13 bases separating them.

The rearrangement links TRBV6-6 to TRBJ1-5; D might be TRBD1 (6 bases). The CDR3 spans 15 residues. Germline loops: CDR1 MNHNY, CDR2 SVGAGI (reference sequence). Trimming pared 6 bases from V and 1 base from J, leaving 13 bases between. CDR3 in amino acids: CASRDSFDSNQPQHF. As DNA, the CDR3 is TGTGCCAGCAGGGACAGCTTTGACAGCAATCAGCCCCAGCATTTT.

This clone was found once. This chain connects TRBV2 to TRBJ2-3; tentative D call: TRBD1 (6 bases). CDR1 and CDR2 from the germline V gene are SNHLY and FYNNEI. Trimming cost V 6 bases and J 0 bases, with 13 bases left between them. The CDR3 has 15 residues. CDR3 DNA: TGTGCCAGCAGCCCCGACAGGACCAGCACAGATACGCAGTATTTT. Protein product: CASSPDRTSTDTQYF.

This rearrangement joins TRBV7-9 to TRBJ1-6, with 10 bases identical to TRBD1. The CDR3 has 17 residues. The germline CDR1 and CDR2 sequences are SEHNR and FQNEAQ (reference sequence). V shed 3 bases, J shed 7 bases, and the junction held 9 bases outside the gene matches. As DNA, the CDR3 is TGTGCCAGCAGCTTTTATCCGACAGGGGGCTTCAATTCACCCCTCCACTTT. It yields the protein CASSFYPTGGFNSPLHF.

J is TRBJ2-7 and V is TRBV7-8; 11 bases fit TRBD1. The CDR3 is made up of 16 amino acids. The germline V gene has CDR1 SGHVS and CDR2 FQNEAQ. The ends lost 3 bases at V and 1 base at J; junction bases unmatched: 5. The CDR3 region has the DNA TGTGCCAGCAGCTTGGAGGGACAGGGGGGGTCCTACGAGCAGTACTTC. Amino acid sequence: CASSLEGQGGSYEQYF.

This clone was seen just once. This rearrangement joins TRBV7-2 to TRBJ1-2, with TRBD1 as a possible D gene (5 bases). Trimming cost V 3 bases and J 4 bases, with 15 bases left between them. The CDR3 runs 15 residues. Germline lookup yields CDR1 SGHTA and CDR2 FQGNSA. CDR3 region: CASSLSVGQVYGYTF. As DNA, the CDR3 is TGTGCCAGCAGCTTGTCCGTTGGACAAGTCTATGGCTACACCTTC.

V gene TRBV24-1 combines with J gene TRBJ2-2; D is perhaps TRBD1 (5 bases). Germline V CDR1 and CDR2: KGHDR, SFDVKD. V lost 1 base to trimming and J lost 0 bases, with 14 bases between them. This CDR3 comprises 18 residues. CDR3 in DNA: TGTGCCACCAGTGATTTCAGGGCCCAACTTACGAACACCGGGGAGCTGTTTTTT. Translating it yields CATSDFRAQLTNTGELFF.

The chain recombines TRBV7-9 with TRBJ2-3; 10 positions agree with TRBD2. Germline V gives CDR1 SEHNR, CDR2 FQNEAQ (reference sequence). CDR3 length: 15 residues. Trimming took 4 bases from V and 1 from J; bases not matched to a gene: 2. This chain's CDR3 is CASSWTSGGTDTQYF. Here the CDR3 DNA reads TGTGCCAGCAGCTGGACTAGCGGCGGCACAGATACGCAGTATTTT.

Written as DNA, the CDR3 is TGTGCCAGCAGCTCGCTGAGCGGGGGGATGGTGTTGGATACGCAGTATTTT. This encodes CASSSLSGGMVLDTQYF. The rearrangement links TRBV7-8 to TRBJ2-3; TRBD2 agrees at 9 bases. This CDR3 is 17 amino acids long. Germline assignment: CDR1 SGHVS and CDR2 FQNEAQ. The V and J ends lost 4 bases and 6 bases, in that order; junction bases with no gene match: 14.

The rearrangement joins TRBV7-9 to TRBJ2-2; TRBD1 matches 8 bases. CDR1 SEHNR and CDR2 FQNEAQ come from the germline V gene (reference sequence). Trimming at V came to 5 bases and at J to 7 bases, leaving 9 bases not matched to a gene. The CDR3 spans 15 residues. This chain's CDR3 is CASSRGQGLGGELFF. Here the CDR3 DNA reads TGTGCCAGCAGCCGCGGACAGGGTTTGGGCGGGGAGCTGTTTTTT.

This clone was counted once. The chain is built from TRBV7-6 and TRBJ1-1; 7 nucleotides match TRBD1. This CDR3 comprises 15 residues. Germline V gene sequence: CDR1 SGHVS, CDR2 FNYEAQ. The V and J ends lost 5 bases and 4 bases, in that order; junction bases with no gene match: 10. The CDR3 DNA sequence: TGTGCCAGCAGCCTCACAGGGGTGGATGGCACTGAAGCTTTCTTT. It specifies CASSLTGVDGTEAFF.

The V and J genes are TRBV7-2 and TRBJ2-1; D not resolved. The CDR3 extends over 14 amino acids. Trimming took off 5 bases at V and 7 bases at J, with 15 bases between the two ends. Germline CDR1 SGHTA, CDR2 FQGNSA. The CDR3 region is CASSTPPRLNEQFF. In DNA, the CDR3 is TGTGCCAGCAGCACACCCCCCAGGCTAAATGAGCAGTTCTTC.

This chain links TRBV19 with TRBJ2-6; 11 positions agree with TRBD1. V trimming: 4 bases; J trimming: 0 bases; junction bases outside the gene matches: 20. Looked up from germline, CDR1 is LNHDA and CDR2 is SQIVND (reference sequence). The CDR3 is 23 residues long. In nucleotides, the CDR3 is TGTGCCAGTAGTAACGACAGGACAGGGGGCTCACTTCGACCTTTCTCTGGGGCCAACGTCCTGACTTTC. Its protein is CASSNDRTGGSLRPFSGANVLTF. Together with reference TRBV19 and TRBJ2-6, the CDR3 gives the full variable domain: DGGITQSPKYLFRKEGQNVTLSCEQNLNHDAMYWYRQDPGQGLRLIYYSQIVNDFQKGDIAEGYSVSREKKESFPLTVTSAQKNPTAFYLCASSNDRTGGSLRPFSGANVLTFGAGSRLTVL.

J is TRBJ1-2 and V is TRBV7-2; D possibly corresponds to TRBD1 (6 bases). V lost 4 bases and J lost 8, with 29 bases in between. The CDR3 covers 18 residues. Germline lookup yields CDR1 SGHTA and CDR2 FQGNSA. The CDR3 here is CASSSRAGGLNFVGGYTF. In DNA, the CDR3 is TGTGCCAGCAGCTCGAGAGCGGGGGGCCTAAATTTTGTAGGGGGCTACACCTTC.

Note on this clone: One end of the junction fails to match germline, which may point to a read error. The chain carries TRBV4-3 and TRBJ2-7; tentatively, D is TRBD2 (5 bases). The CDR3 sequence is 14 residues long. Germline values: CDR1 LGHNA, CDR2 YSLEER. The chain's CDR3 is CASSQVPSSHEQYF. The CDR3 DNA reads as TGCGCCAGCAGCCAGGTCCCTAGCTCCCACGAGCAGTACTTC.

The CDR3 loop is CASSPGSSVQETQYF. As DNA, the CDR3 is TGTGCCAGCTCACCGGGCAGTTCCGTCCAAGAGACCCAGTACTTC. The chain recombines TRBV18 with TRBJ2-5; D remains ambiguous. The CDR3 spans 15 residues. Germline V gene lookup returns CDR1 KGHSH and CDR2 LQKENI. The V end lost 3 bases, the J end lost 1 base, and 12 bases lay between the germline ends.

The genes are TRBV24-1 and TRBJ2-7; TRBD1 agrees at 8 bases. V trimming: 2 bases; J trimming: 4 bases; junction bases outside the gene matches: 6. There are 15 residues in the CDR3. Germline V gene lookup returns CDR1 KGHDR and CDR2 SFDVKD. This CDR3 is CATSDSGTGKYEQYF. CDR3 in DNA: TGTGCCACCAGTGATTCCGGGACAGGAAAATACGAGCAGTACTTC.

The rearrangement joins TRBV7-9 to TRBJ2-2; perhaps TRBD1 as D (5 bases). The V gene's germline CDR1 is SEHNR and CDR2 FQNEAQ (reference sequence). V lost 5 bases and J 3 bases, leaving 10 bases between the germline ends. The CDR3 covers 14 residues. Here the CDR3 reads CASSLTRDTGELFF. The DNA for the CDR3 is TGTGCCAGCAGCCTAACCAGGGACACCGGGGAGCTGTTTTTT.

CDR3 loop: CATSDPGTGANEQFF. In DNA, the CDR3 is TGTGCCACCAGTGATCCGGGGACAGGGGCTAATGAGCAGTTCTTC. This chain connects TRBV24-1 to TRBJ2-1; 10 nucleotides align to TRBD1. The germline V gene encodes CDR1 KGHDR and CDR2 SFDVKD. The CDR3 spans 15 residues. J lost 7 bases, V lost 3 bases, and 5 bases had no gene match.

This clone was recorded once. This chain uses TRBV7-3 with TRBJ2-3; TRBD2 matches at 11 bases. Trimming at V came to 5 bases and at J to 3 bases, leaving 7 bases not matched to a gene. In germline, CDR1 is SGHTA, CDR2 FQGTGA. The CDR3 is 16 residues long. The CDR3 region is CASSPGLAGGTDTQYF. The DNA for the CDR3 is TGTGCCAGCAGCCCCGGACTAGCGGGTGGAACAGATACGCAGTATTTT.

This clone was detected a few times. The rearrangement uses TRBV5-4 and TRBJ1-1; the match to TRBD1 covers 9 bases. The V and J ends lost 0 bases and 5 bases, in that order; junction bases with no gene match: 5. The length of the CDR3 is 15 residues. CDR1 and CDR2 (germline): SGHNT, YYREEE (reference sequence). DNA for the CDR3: TGTGCCAGCAGCTTGGCGGACAGGGGAAGGACTGAAGCTTTCTTT. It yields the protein CASSLADRGRTEAFF.

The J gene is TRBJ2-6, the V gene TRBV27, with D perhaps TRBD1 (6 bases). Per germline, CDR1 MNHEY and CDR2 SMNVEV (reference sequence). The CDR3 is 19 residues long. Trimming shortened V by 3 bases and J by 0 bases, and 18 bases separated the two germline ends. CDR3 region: CASSFTPQGMSSGANVLTF. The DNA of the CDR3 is TGTGCCAGCAGTTTTACCCCCCAGGGGATGAGCTCTGGGGCCAACGTCCTGACTTTC.

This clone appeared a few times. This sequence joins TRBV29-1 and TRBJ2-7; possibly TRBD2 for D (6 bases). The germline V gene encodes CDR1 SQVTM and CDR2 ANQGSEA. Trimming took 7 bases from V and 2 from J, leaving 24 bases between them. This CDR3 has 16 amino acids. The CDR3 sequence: CSARNVRDSGAYEQYF. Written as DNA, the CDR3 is TGCAGCGCCAGGAATGTAAGGGACTCCGGGGCCTACGAGCAGTACTTC.

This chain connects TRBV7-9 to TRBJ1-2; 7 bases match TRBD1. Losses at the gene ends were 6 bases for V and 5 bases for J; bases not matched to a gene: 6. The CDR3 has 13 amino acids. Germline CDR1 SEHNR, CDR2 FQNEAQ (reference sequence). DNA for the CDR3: TGTGCCAGCAGTAGTGGGGACAGATATGGCTACACCTTC. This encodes CASSSGDRYGYTF.

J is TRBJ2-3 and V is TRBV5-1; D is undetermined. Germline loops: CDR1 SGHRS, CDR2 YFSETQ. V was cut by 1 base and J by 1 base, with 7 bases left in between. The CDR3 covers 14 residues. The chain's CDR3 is CASSLQAGTDTQYF. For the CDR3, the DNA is TGCGCCAGCAGCTTGCAGGCTGGCACAGATACGCAGTATTTT. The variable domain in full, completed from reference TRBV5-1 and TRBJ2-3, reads KAGVTQTPRYLIKTRGQQVTLSCSPISGHRSVSWYQQTPGQGLQFLFEYFSETQRNKGNFPGRFSGRQFSNSRSEMNVSTLELGDSALYLCASSLQAGTDTQYFGPGTRLTVL.

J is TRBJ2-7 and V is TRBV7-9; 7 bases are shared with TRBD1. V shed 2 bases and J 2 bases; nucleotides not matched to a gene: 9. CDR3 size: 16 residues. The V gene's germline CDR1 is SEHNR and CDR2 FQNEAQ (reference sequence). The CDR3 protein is CASSLFTGVRAYEQYF. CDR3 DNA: TGTGCCAGCAGCTTATTCACAGGGGTGAGAGCCTACGAGCAGTACTTC.

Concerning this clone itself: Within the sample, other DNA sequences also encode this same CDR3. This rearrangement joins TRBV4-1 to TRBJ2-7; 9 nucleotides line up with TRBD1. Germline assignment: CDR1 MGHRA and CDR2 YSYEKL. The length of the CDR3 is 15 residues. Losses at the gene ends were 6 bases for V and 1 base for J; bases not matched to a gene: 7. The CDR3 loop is CASSPGQGPSYEQYF. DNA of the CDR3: TGCGCCAGCAGTCCCGGACAGGGGCCATCCTACGAGCAGTACTTC.

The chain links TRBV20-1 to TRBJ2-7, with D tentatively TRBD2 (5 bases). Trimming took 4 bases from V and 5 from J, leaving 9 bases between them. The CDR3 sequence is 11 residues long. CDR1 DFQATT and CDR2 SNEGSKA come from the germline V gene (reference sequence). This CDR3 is CSATDGDEQYF. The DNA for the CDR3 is TGCAGTGCTACGGACGGGGACGAGCAGTACTTC.

The CDR3 is CAWTGQGDFTYNEQFF. For the CDR3, the DNA is TGTGCCTGGACCGGACAGGGGGACTTTACCTACAATGAGCAGTTCTTC. This chain links TRBV30 with TRBJ2-1, with 10 bases matching TRBD1. Unmatched junction bases numbered 8, after V lost 4 bases and J lost 2 bases. The CDR3 extends over 16 amino acids. CDR1 and CDR2 (germline): GTSNPN, SVGIG (reference sequence). Complete variable domain (other parts from reference TRBV30 and TRBJ2-1): SQTIHQWPATLVQPVGSPLSLECTVEGTSNPNLYWYRQAAGRGLQLLFYSVGIGQISSEVPQNLSASRPQDRQFILSSKKLLLSDSGFYLCAWTGQGDFTYNEQFFGPGTRLTVL.

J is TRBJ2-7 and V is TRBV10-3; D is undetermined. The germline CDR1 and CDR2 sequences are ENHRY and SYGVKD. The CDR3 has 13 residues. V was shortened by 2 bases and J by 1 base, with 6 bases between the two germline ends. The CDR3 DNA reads TGTGCCATCAGTGAGACACCTTCCTACGAGCAGTACTTC. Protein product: CAISETPSYEQYF.